This TCR beta chain was found in a study of CD8 T cells in Susac syndrome. Study background: There were about 6 sequenced Susac syndrome patients with active disease and under ten in remission. At the time of blood draw, patients with Susac syndrome were therapy-naive, receiving corticosteroids, or receiving intravenous immunoglobulin alone.

It was with random hexamers that 0.5 to 1 ug RNA was reverse transcribed. MiXCR was run by TCRdb on the immunoSEQ multiplex PCR reads, yielding one entry per CDR3 protein. Here the sample spans about 140,000 distinct CDR3 sequences, approximately 95% being singletons. Bulk CD8+ and CD4+ cells came from magnetic negative isolation; CD8+ TEMRA by FACS. The germline V gene encodes CDR1 KGHSH and CDR2 LQKENI. The CDR3 is 13 amino acids. Trimming removed 3 bases from V and 5 bases from J; junction bases left unmatched: 3. The sequencing input was CD4+ T cells from PBMCs. This chain uses TRBV18 with TRBJ1-2, with 7 bases fitting TRBD1. This sequence was found in a human donor with Susac syndrome. The CDR3 DNA sequence: TGTGCCAGCTCACCGGGGACAGAGTATGGCTACACCTTC. This translates into CASSPGTEYGYTF.